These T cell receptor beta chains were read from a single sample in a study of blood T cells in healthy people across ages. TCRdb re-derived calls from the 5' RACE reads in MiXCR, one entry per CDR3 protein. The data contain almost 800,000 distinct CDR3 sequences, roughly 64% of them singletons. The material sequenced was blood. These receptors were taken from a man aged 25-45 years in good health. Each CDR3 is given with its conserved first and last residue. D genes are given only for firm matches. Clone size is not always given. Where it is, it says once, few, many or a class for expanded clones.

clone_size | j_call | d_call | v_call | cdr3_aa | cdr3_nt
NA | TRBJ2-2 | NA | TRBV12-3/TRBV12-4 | CASNARTGELFF | TGTGCCAGCAACGCGCGGACCGGGGAGCTGTTTTTT
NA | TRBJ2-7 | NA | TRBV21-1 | CASSVGGRGRLRDFGSYEQYF | TGTGCCAGCAGCGTCGGGGGCAGGGGCCGATTAAGGGACTTTGGCTCCTACGAGCAGTACTTC
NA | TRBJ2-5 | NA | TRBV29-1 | CSVDAGGETQYF | TGCAGCGTTGATGCCGGCGGGGAGACCCAGTACTTC
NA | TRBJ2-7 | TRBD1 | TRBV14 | CASSQGRTGFSYEQYF | TGTGCCAGCAGCCAAGGCCGGACAGGCTTTTCCTACGAGCAGTACTTC
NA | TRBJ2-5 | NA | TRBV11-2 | CASSPWGTRETQYF | TGTGCCAGCAGCCCATGGGGCACTAGGGAGACCCAGTACTTC
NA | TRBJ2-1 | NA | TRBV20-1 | CSAFLVGGPSYNEQFF | TGCAGTGCTTTCCTCGTGGGGGGCCCCTCCTACAATGAGCAGTTCTTC
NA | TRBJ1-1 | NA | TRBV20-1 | CSARDQVVSGRRAFF | TGCAGTGCTAGAGATCAGGTAGTTAGCGGGAGGCGAGCTTTCTTT
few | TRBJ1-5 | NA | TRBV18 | CASSTYNQPQHF | TGTGCCAGCTCCACTTACAATCAGCCCCAGCATTTT
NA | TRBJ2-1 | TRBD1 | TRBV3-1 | CATRQGWNEQFF | TGTGCTACCAGACAGGGGTGGAATGAGCAGTTCTTC
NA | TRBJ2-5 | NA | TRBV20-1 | CSARVLGVASPWETQYF | TGCAGTGCTAGAGTCCTCGGAGTAGCGTCACCCTGGGAGACCCAGTACTTC
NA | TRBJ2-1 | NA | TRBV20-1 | CSATLPSRGANEQFF | TGCAGTGCAACATTGCCCTCCCGGGGTGCTAATGAGCAGTTCTTC
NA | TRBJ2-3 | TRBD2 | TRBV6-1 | CASSAAGGLDTQYF | TGTGCCAGCAGCGCAGCGGGAGGCTTAGATACGCAGTATTTT
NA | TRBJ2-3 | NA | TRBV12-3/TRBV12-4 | CASSFYGSREDTQYF | TGTGCCAGCAGTTTCTACGGGAGTCGTGAAGATACGCAGTATTTT
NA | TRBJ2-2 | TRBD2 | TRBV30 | CACEGGWSGELFF | TGTGCCTGTGAGGGAGGGTGGTCCGGGGAGCTGTTTTTT
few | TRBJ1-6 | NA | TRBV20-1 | CSAREGGEGNSPLHF | TGCAGTGCTAGAGAGGGGGGAGAAGGTAATTCACCCCTCCACTTT
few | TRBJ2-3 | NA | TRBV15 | CATSRWGAGEDTQYF | TGTGCCACCAGTAGGTGGGGGGCCGGGGAAGATACGCAGTATTTT
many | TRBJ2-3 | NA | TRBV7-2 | CASSPSHSTDTQYF | TGTGCCAGCAGCCCCTCCCACAGCACAGATACGCAGTATTTT
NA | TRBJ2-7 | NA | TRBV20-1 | CSARGLIYEQYF | TGCAGTGCTAGGGGGCTAATCTACGAGCAGTACTTC
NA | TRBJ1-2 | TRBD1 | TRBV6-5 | CASLSTGVGGYTF | TGTGCCAGTTTATCTACAGGGGTGGGCGGCTACACCTTC
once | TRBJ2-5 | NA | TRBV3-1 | CASSRVGLGETQYF | TGTGCCAGCAGCCGTGTTGGGTTGGGAGAGACCCAGTACTTC
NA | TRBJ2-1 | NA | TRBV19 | CASSTLRAATYNEQFF | TGTGCCAGTAGTACCCTAAGGGCGGCAACTTACAATGAGCAGTTCTTC
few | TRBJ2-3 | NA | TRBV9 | CASSPMGGGRTDTQYF | TGTGCCAGCAGCCCCATGGGAGGGGGGCGCACAGATACGCAGTATTTT
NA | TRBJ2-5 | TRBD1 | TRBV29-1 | CSVSRGTGGETQYF | TGCAGCGTTTCGAGGGGGACAGGAGGAGAGACCCAGTACTTC
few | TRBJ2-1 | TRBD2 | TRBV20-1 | CSAATSGGYYNEQFF | TGCAGTGCCGCGACTAGCGGGGGATACTACAATGAGCAGTTCTTC
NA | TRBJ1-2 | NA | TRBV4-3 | CASSQDGEGSYGYTF | TGCGCCAGCAGCCAAGATGGAGAAGGGAGCTATGGCTACACCTTC
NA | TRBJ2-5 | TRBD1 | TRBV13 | CASSRDRVPLETQYF | TGTGCCAGCAGCAGGGACAGGGTCCCTTTAGAGACCCAGTACTTC
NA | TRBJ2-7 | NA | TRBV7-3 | CASSLSPTDYEQYF | TGTGCCAGCAGCCTCTCGCCTACGGACTACGAGCAGTACTTC
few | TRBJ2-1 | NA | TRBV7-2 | CATAPSYYEQFF | TGTGCCACCGCCCCGTCTTATTATGAGCAGTTCTTC
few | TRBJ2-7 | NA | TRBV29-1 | CSVGGRGDSYEQYF | TGCAGCGTTGGGGGGAGGGGGGACTCCTACGAGCAGTACTTC
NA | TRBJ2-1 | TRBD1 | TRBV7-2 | CASSLAGTGGLDEQFF | TGTGCCAGCAGCTTGGCCGGGACAGGGGGCCTGGATGAGCAGTTCTTC
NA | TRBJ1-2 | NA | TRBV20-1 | CSAPQLIYGYTF | TGCAGTGCTCCACAGCTAATCTATGGCTACACCTTC
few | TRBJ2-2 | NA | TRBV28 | CASSPTGEIGTGELFF | TGTGCCAGCAGTCCCACCGGGGAGATTGGCACCGGGGAGCTGTTTTTT
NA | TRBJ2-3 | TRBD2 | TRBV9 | CASSVSLAEITDTQYF | TGTGCCAGCAGCGTGTCCCTAGCGGAGATCACAGATACGCAGTATTTT
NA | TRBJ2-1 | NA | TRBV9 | CASSDTDSEQFF | TGTGCCAGCAGTGACACAGACTCCGAGCAGTTCTTC
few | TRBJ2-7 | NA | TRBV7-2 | CASSLRQPANSYEQYF | TGTGCCAGCAGCTTAAGACAGCCCGCAAACTCCTACGAGCAGTACTTC
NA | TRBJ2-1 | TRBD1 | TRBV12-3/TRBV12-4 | CASSPEQGAIDEQFF | TGTGCCAGCAGCCCGGAACAGGGGGCGATCGATGAGCAGTTCTTC
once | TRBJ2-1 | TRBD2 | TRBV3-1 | CAGSQDGGTSVEQFF | TGTGCCGGCAGCCAAGATGGGGGGACTAGTGTCGAGCAGTTCTTC
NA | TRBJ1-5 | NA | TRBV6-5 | CASSYSLDQPQHF | TGTGCCAGCAGTTATAGTTTGGATCAGCCCCAGCATTTT
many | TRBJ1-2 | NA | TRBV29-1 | CSVEGGDYGYTF | TGCAGCGTTGAGGGGGGGGACTATGGCTACACCTTC